The 31 T cell receptor beta chains given below trace back to one sample, sequenced in a study of T cell repertoires in cytomegalovirus infection (dated by TCRdb to about 2019). TCRdb lists the instrument as Illumina HiSeq 1500. In-frame beta chains were kept once TCRdb had trimmed the public reads at Q25 with fastp and called clones with MiXCR. Each entry is one CDR3 protein sequence, shown with its most common DNA and genes. The sample table holds some 180,000 distinct CDR3 sequences, of which about 20% were seen once. The ten largest clones represent 2.5% to 3% of the sample. Sequencing was carried out using PBMCs. These receptor sequences come from a human donor in good health (CMV status not recorded). Some clones in this sample may be carry-over from other donors' samples.

The chain employs TRBV28 and TRBJ2-7, with a weak D call TRBD1 (6 bases). V was shortened by 7 bases and J by 0 bases, with 13 bases between the two germline ends. Per the germline V gene, CDR1 is MDHEN and CDR2 is SYDVKM. The CDR3 has 14 amino acids. The CDR3 loop is CASIDRSVSYEQYF. The CDR3 region has the DNA TGTGCCAGCATAGACAGGTCCGTCTCCTACGAGCAGTACTTC.

Only a few counts were recorded for this clonotype. J is TRBJ1-3 and V is TRBV7-9, with D possibly matching TRBD1 (5 bases). Trimming left V 8 bases short and J 4 bases short, with 12 bases between. Looked up from germline, CDR1 is SEHNR and CDR2 is FQNEAQ (reference sequence). The CDR3 has 13 residues. CDR3 in amino acids: CASRRGDGNTIYF. DNA of the CDR3: TGTGCCAGCCGCCGGGGGGACGGAAACACCATATATTTT.

This chain joins TRBV3-1 and TRBJ1-2; the match to TRBD1 covers 7 bases. Trimming removed 3 bases from V and 3 bases from J; junction bases left unmatched: 4. This CDR3 region has 14 residues. Germline V gives CDR1 LGHDT, CDR2 YNNKEL (reference sequence). The DNA for the CDR3 is TGTGCCAGCAGCCATCGACAGGGCGACTATGGCTACACCTTC. It translates to CASSHRQGDYGYTF.

This clonotype occurred once. This may be a read error, as it is one base from a much larger clone. This chain connects TRBV7-2 to TRBJ2-1; D perhaps matches TRBD1 (5 bases). CDR3 length: 16 amino acids. The germline gives CDR1 SGHTA, CDR2 FQGNSA. Trimming shortened V by 4 bases and J by 8 bases, and 21 bases separated the two germline ends. The CDR3 here is CASSSPPPQRGHEQFF. CDR3 nucleotide sequence: TGTGCCAGCAGCTCCCCCCCTCCCCAAAGGGGCCATGAGCAGTTCTTC.

V gene TRBV7-3 combines with J gene TRBJ1-2, with D uncertain. The CDR3 extends over 12 amino acids. Germline loops: CDR1 SGHTA, CDR2 FQGTGA. V shed 2 bases and J shed 8 bases, with 9 bases lying between them. The CDR3 reads CASSLSGSGYTF. The CDR3 DNA is TGTGCCAGCAGCTTATCGGGGAGCGGCTACACCTTC.

The V call is TRBV12-3 or TRBV12-4, the J call TRBJ1-5, with 7 bases identical to TRBD1. The CDR3 is 14 residues long. With V trimmed by 3 bases and J by 1 base, 0 bases remained unmatched. The CDR3 reads CASSFRGSNQPQHF. DNA for the CDR3: TGTGCCAGCAGTTTCAGGGGGAGCAATCAGCCCCAGCATTTT.

This chain uses TRBV10-3 with TRBJ2-7; D is ambiguous. V lost 6 bases and J 5 bases, leaving 8 bases between the germline ends. The CDR3 consists of 11 residues. Per the germline V gene, CDR1 is ENHRY and CDR2 is SYGVKD. CDR3 in DNA: TGTGCCATCAGCCAGGACCACGAGCAGTACTTC. Translated: CAISQDHEQYF.

This clonotype was found many times. The chain combines TRBV7-2 with TRBJ2-4; a weak D match, TRBD1 (5 bases). Germline CDR1 reads SGHTA; CDR2 reads FQGNSA. The CDR3 contains 16 residues. Trimming took 1 base from V and 1 from J, leaving 11 bases between them. The CDR3 bases are TGTGCCAGCAGCTTAGACCCCGCAGGGGCCAAAAACATTCAGTACTTC. As protein: CASSLDPAGAKNIQYF.

This clonotype was seen ten or more times. The chain joins TRBV11-2 to TRBJ2-3, with a weak D call TRBD2 (7 bases). With 7 bases removed from V and 6 bases from J, the gap between germline ends came to 20 bases. The CDR3 runs to 15 residues. Germline V gene sequence: CDR1 SGHAT, CDR2 FQNNGV. The CDR3 loop is CASTAWGGAFDTQYF. The CDR3 coding sequence is TGTGCCAGCACCGCATGGGGGGGGGCGTTCGATACGCAGTATTTT.

This clonotype was picked up many times. V gene TRBV7-3 combines with J gene TRBJ2-1; D unresolved. Germline CDR1 and CDR2: SGHTA and FQGTGA. The CDR3 sequence is 13 residues long. Trimming removed 1 base at V and 10 bases at J, with 11 bases between. This chain's CDR3 is CASSLIGRVEQFF. The DNA of the CDR3 is TGTGCCAGCAGCTTAATCGGAAGGGTCGAGCAGTTCTTC.

The chain employs TRBV6-5 and TRBJ2-2; D is perhaps TRBD2 (7 bases). The CDR3 extends over 14 amino acids. In germline, CDR1 is MNHEY, CDR2 SVGAGI. With 6 bases removed from V and 11 bases from J, the gap between germline ends came to 19 bases. CDR3 sequence (DNA): TGTGCCAGCAGGGCGTCGTGGGGGGGCGGAGAGCTGTTTTTT. Residues: CASRASWGGGELFF.

The V call is TRBV12-3 or TRBV12-4, the J call TRBJ1-1, with 7 positions matching TRBD1. CDR3 length: 14 residues. V lost 7 bases, J lost 6 bases, and 11 bases stayed unmatched. The CDR3 bases are TGTGCCAGCACCTCGGCACGGAGGGGGCCTGAAGCTTTCTTT. Translated, it gives CASTSARRGPEAFF.

This clonotype was seen a few times. The chain carries TRBV7-9 and TRBJ1-5; possible D gene TRBD1, 5 bases. CDR3 length: 14 residues. Germline V gene sequence: CDR1 SEHNR, CDR2 FQNEAQ (reference sequence). Trimming shortened V by 7 bases and J by 0 bases, and 10 bases separated the two germline ends. The DNA of the CDR3 is TGTGCCAGCACCTTGGGGGGTAGCAATCAGCCCCAGCATTTT. Its translation is CASTLGGSNQPQHF. The entire variable domain, with the rest obtained from reference TRBV7-9 and TRBJ1-5, is as follows: DTGVSQNPRHKITKRGQNVTFRCDPISEHNRLYWYRQTLGQGPEFLTYFQNEAQLEKSRLLSDRFSAERPKGSFSTLEIQRTEQGDSAMYLCASTLGGSNQPQHFGDGTRLSIL.

The sample holds many counts of this clonotype. This chain joins TRBV7-8 and TRBJ1-1; 7 bases agree with TRBD1. Per germline, CDR1 SGHVS and CDR2 FQNEAQ. The CDR3 spans 15 residues. V lost 6 bases to trimming and J lost 3 bases; unmatched junction nucleotides: 10. The CDR3 bases are TGTGCCAGCAGTTCAACAGGGGTGGCGGACACTGAAGCTTTCTTT. Translating gives CASSSTGVADTEAFF.

There are many counts of this clonotype. This sequence joins TRBV28 and TRBJ1-5, with 7 bases identical to TRBD1. This CDR3 is 16 amino acids long. J was trimmed by 1 base and V by 6 bases; bases with no gene match: 9. CDR1 MDHEN and CDR2 SYDVKM come from the germline V gene. DNA of the CDR3: TGTGCCAGCAGATTCACAGGGGCCGGGAGCAATCAGCCCCAGCATTTT. Translation: CASRFTGAGSNQPQHF.

This clonotype was detected a few times. CDR3 nucleotides: TGCGCCAGCAGCTACGGGACAGGGTTTCAAGAGACCCAGTACTTC. Its translation is CASSYGTGFQETQYF. The chain joins TRBV5-1 to TRBJ2-5; 9 bases fit TRBD1. The CDR3 loop spans 15 amino acids. Unmatched junction bases numbered 5, after V lost 3 bases and J lost 2 bases. Germline V gives CDR1 SGHRS, CDR2 YFSETQ.

This clonotype was counted between two and nine times. V usage is TRBV5-1 and J usage is TRBJ1-1; D uncertain. The germline gives CDR1 SGHRS, CDR2 YFSETQ. The CDR3 has 14 residues. V was clipped by 5 bases and J by 0 bases, with 11 bases between them. This CDR3 reads CASRVKPLNTEAFF. The CDR3 nucleotides read TGCGCCAGCAGGGTCAAGCCACTGAACACTGAAGCTTTCTTT.

The chain couples TRBV20-1 to TRBJ2-5; 9 bases agree with TRBD2. Germline V lookup: CDR1 DFQATT, CDR2 SNEGSKA (reference sequence). This CDR3 is 14 amino acids long. V lost 3 bases and J lost 7; bases outside the gene matches: 9. The CDR3 region is CSASPTSGTGTQYF. DNA of the CDR3: TGCAGTGCTAGTCCGACTAGCGGTACTGGGACCCAGTACTTC.

This clonotype was detected ten times or more. This chain joins TRBV7-2 and TRBJ1-1; 7 bases map to TRBD1. Germline V gene lookup returns CDR1 SGHTA and CDR2 FQGNSA. J was trimmed by 1 base and V by 4 bases; bases with no gene match: 9. This CDR3 is built from 16 residues. CDR3: CASSSGTARGNTEAFF. As DNA, the CDR3 is TGTGCCAGCAGCTCAGGGACAGCGAGGGGGAACACTGAAGCTTTCTTT.

This clonotype was counted a few times. This CDR3 reads CASSPGYRNQPQHF. In DNA, the CDR3 is TGTGCCAGCAGTCCAGGGTATCGGAATCAGCCCCAGCATTTT. The chain has TRBV2 and TRBJ1-5, with TRBD1 as a possible D gene (5 bases). V was clipped by 5 bases and J by 4 bases, with 12 bases between them. Looked up from germline, CDR1 is SNHLY and CDR2 is FYNNEI. CDR3 size: 14 residues.

The J gene is TRBJ2-5, the V gene TRBV5-4; 7 bases line up with TRBD2. Per germline, CDR1 SGHNT and CDR2 YYREEE (reference sequence). The CDR3 covers 18 residues. V shed 4 bases and J 0 bases; nucleotides not matched to a gene: 15. This chain's CDR3 is CASSPGEGGRANQETQYF. The CDR3 nucleotides are TGTGCCAGCAGCCCCGGTGAGGGAGGGAGAGCGAACCAAGAGACCCAGTACTTC.

Details on this clonotype: This may stem from a read error, because a much larger clone lies one nucleotide away. The CDR3 here is CATPCPGTDGYTF. CDR3 nucleotide sequence: TGTGCCACCCCCTGCCCAGGGACGGATGGCTACACCTTC. The rearrangement links TRBV6-1 to TRBJ1-2; the D gene is possibly TRBD1 (5 bases). Germline CDR1 is MNHNS and CDR2 is SASEGT. The CDR3 runs to 13 residues. The ends were cut back, 10 bases at V and 6 bases at J, with 18 bases in the middle.

This clonotype has a count of ten or more. The chain carries TRBV12-3 or TRBV12-4 and TRBJ2-2, with 10 bases fitting TRBD1. The junction had 8 bases not matched to a gene; V was cut back by 6 bases and J by 7 bases. The CDR3 consists of 15 residues. The CDR3, as DNA: TGTGCCAGCAGGAAGACAGGGGGCCGCGGCGGGGAGCTGTTTTTT. This encodes CASRKTGGRGGELFF.

This rearrangement joins TRBV2 to TRBJ2-1; 9 bases agree with TRBD1. Germline V gene sequence: CDR1 SNHLY, CDR2 FYNNEI. CDR3 length: 14 residues. V gave up 4 bases and J gave up 8 bases; unmatched junction bases: 6. DNA of the CDR3: TGTGCCAGCAGTGGAAACAGGGGGCTCGATGAGCAGTTCTTC. Protein product: CASSGNRGLDEQFF.

The sample holds a few counts of this clonotype. J is TRBJ2-1 and V is TRBV11-2, with 10 positions matching TRBD2. The V segment lost 2 bases and the J segment 6 bases; nucleotides outside the gene matches: 10. Germline V gene sequence: CDR1 SGHAT, CDR2 FQNNGV. The CDR3 covers 17 residues. The CDR3: CASSLRAGGPSSNEQFF. For the CDR3, the DNA is TGTGCCAGCAGCTTAAGAGCGGGGGGGCCATCGAGCAATGAGCAGTTCTTC. Supplemented by reference TRBV11-2 and TRBJ2-1, the full variable domain reads EAGVAQSPRYKIIEKRQSVAFWCNPISGHATLYWYQQILGQGPKLLIQFQNNGVVDDSQLPKDRFSAERLKGVDSTLKIQPAKLEDSAVYLCASSLRAGGPSSNEQFFGPGTRLTVL.

This rearrangement joins TRBV12-5 to TRBJ2-3; TRBD2 matches 10 bases. CDR3 size: 15 residues. With 3 bases clipped from V and 4 bases from J, the junction kept 4 bases outside the gene matches. Germline-derived CDR1 and CDR2 are LGHNT and FRNRAP. For the CDR3, the DNA is TGTGCTAGTGGTTTAGCGGGAGGGACCTCAGATACGCAGTATTTT. Amino acids: CASGLAGGTSDTQYF.

This clonotype was detected a few times. The chain links TRBV28 to TRBJ2-3, with a tentative D call TRBD1 (6 bases). In germline, CDR1 is MDHEN, CDR2 SYDVKM. Deletions cut 3 bases from V and 0 bases from J, with 13 bases between. The CDR3 spans 16 residues. DNA of the CDR3: TGTGCCAGCAGTTTGGCTCACCAGGGGAGCACAGATACGCAGTATTTT. As protein: CASSLAHQGSTDTQYF.

The rearrangement uses TRBV2 and TRBJ2-3, with 8 bases identical to TRBD2. CDR3 size: 16 residues. J was trimmed by 7 bases and V by 1 base; bases with no gene match: 10. Germline V gene lookup returns CDR1 SNHLY and CDR2 FYNNEI. CDR3 in DNA: TGTGCCAGCAGTGAAGTAAGGCGAGCGGGAGCTAATACGCAGTATTTT. Protein: CASSEVRRAGANTQYF.

This clonotype was found a few times. The gene calls are TRBV23-1 and TRBJ2-7; D unclear. TRBV23-1 falls under the ORF class, with uncertain function. Trimming removed 3 bases from V and 2 bases from J, with 17 bases in between. The CDR3 covers 16 residues. The CDR3: CASSHPETTETYEQYF. CDR3 DNA: TGCGCCAGCAGTCATCCAGAGACGACTGAGACCTACGAGCAGTACTTC.

Only one count was recorded for this clonotype. As DNA, the CDR3 is TGCAGCGTTGTGGACAGGAACACTGAAGCTTTCTTT. The encoded protein is CSVVDRNTEAFF. The chain employs TRBV29-1 and TRBJ1-1, with D perhaps TRBD1 (6 bases). The CDR3 spans 12 residues. Trimming pared 4 bases from V and 1 base from J, leaving 7 bases between. CDR1 and CDR2 from the germline V gene are SQVTM and ANQGSEA.

This clonotype was seen at least ten times. This chain links TRBV11-1 with TRBJ2-1, with D uncertain. The CDR3 loop spans 17 amino acids. V gave up 6 bases and J gave up 2 bases, with 20 bases separating them. In germline, CDR1 is SGHAT, CDR2 FQDESV (reference sequence). CDR3 sequence (DNA): TGTGCCAGCAGTCAAAGGCTAGGTGCCGCCGCCTACAATGAGCAGTTCTTC. Its translation is CASSQRLGAAAYNEQFF.